What follows are 30 T cell receptor beta chains derived from one specimen sequenced in a study of blood T cells in healthy people across ages. The authors ran a second PCR of about 6 to 11 cycles using a sample-barcoded 5' primer and a J-beta primer mix. MiXCR, applied by TCRdb to the 5' RACE reads, yields one record per CDR3 protein. Here the sample spans some 890,000 distinct CDR3 sequences, roughly 29% being singletons. These same data were also listed under a study on T cells of mothers and their children.

Sequencing input: blood. The receptors come from a woman in her thirties or forties in good health.

This clonotype has a count of ten or more. The rearrangement uses TRBV5-1 and TRBJ2-7; the D gene is possibly TRBD2 (6 bases). V lost 4 bases and J 5 bases, leaving 19 bases between the germline ends. Germline CDR1 is SGHRS and CDR2 is YFSETQ. The CDR3 has 15 amino acids. CDR3 residues: CASSADTGTGDEQYF. Here the CDR3 DNA reads TGCGCCAGCAGCGCAGATACTGGGACTGGAGACGAGCAGTACTTC.

This clonotype was detected a few times. V gene TRBV24-1 combines with J gene TRBJ2-2; D is tentatively TRBD1 or TRBD2 (5 bases each). CDR3 length: 14 amino acids. Germline V CDR1 and CDR2: KGHDR, SFDVKD. V lost 7 bases, J lost 2 bases, and 10 bases lay in between. The CDR3 DNA sequence: TGTGCCACCAGCAGGGACGGAAACACCGGGGAGCTGTTTTTT. It translates to CATSRDGNTGELFF.

This clonotype was seen more than once but under ten times. The chain joins TRBV7-2 to TRBJ2-7; the D gene is possibly TRBD2 (6 bases). CDR3 length: 13 amino acids. Germline CDR1 SGHTA, CDR2 FQGNSA. Trimming stripped 10 bases from V and 2 bases from J, with 15 bases between. This CDR3 reads CATRWGRTYEQYF. CDR3 nucleotide sequence: TGTGCCACCCGGTGGGGGAGGACCTACGAGCAGTACTTC.

V gene TRBV7-9 combines with J gene TRBJ2-5; the D is unclear. This CDR3 region has 14 residues. Germline V gene sequence: CDR1 SEHNR, CDR2 FQNEAQ (reference sequence). The ends were cut back, 4 bases at V and 2 bases at J, with 11 bases in the middle. The CDR3 spells CASSSPPVQETQYF. The CDR3 region has the DNA TGTGCCAGCAGCTCCCCTCCGGTACAAGAGACCCAGTACTTC.

This chain joins TRBV6-5 and TRBJ1-1; D is possibly TRBD1 (6 bases). This CDR3 comprises 14 residues. Germline-derived CDR1 and CDR2 are MNHEY and SVGAGI. Deletions cut 6 bases from V and 0 bases from J, with 11 bases between. The CDR3 sequence: CASSPGVVNTEAFF. CDR3 coding DNA: TGTGCCAGCAGCCCAGGGGTGGTGAACACTGAAGCTTTCTTT.

This clonotype was observed a few times. The chain recombines TRBV6-4 with TRBJ2-1, with D perhaps matching TRBD1 (5 bases). Per the germline V gene, CDR1 is MRHNA and CDR2 is SNTAGT. This CDR3 region has 14 residues. The ends were cut back, 10 bases at V and 4 bases at J, with 17 bases in the middle. The chain's CDR3 is CATSGSPEYNEQFF. CDR3 coding DNA: TGTGCCACATCAGGGTCCCCAGAGTACAATGAGCAGTTCTTC.

The V and J genes are TRBV21-1 and TRBJ2-1; TRBD2, as called in the table, went unchecked against the DNA. TRBV21-1 is a pseudogene. The CDR3 consists of 16 residues. The CDR3 is CASSSQWQGGPNEQFF. CDR3 coding DNA: TGTGCCAGCAGCTCCCAGTGGCAGGGCGGGCCTAATGAGCAGTTCTTC.

This clonotype was detected only a few times. V usage is TRBV5-5 and J usage is TRBJ2-1, with a possible D match to TRBD1 (5 bases). V was clipped by 2 bases and J by 3 bases, with 12 bases between them. CDR1 SGHKS and CDR2 YYEKEE come from the germline V gene (reference sequence). This CDR3 is 15 amino acids long. The CDR3 DNA reads TGTGCCAGCAGCTTAGGGCACAGGTTCTACAATGAGCAGTTCTTC. This encodes CASSLGHRFYNEQFF.

This clonotype came up a few times. This chain links TRBV10-3 with TRBJ2-2, with TRBD1 identical over 8 bases. CDR1 and CDR2 (germline): ENHRY, SYGVKD. V gave up 6 bases and J gave up 4 bases; unmatched junction bases: 1. This CDR3 has 13 residues. CDR3 bases: TGTGCCATCAGGGGACAGGCCACCGGGGAGCTGTTTTTT. It encodes CAIRGQATGELFF.

A word on this clonotype: A much bigger clone sits one base away, suggesting this may be a read error. V usage is TRBV12-3 or TRBV12-4 and J usage is TRBJ2-7; weak D call: TRBD1 (6 bases). There are 15 residues in the CDR3. The V end lost 4 bases, the J end lost 7 bases, and 20 bases lay between the germline ends. The CDR3 region is CASSSADRANNEQYF. In nucleotides, the CDR3 is TGTGCCAGCAGTTCCGCGGACAGAGCAAACAATGAGCAGTACTTC.

The chain has TRBV7-2 and TRBJ2-1; D not certain. The germline V gene encodes CDR1 SGHTA and CDR2 FQGNSA. Deletions cut 1 base from V and 5 bases from J, with 9 bases between. This CDR3 spans 14 amino acids. The CDR3 region is CASSLELEDNEQFF. DNA for the CDR3: TGTGCCAGCAGCTTAGAACTCGAAGACAATGAGCAGTTCTTC.

V gene TRBV7-2 combines with J gene TRBJ2-7; TRBD1 agrees at 8 bases. The CDR3 spans 13 residues. V was pared by 1 base and J by 7 bases, with 3 bases of the junction left unmatched. The germline gives CDR1 SGHTA, CDR2 FQGNSA. The CDR3 is CASSLGRGREQYF. CDR3 DNA sequence: TGTGCCAGCAGCTTAGGCAGGGGGCGGGAGCAGTACTTC.

DNA of the CDR3: TGCGCCAGCAGCCTTGGGGGATCTACATCCTACGAGCAGTACTTC. It encodes CASSLGGSTSYEQYF. This sequence joins TRBV5-1 and TRBJ2-7; perhaps D is TRBD1 or TRBD2 (5 bases each). The germline V and J ends were trimmed by 4 bases and 1 base, with 15 bases remaining between them. This CDR3 spans 15 amino acids. CDR1 is SGHRS, CDR2 YFSETQ, per germline.

This sequence joins TRBV4-3 and TRBJ2-1; 10 nucleotides match TRBD2. V was clipped by 2 bases and J by 14 bases; unmatched bases: 6. Per the germline V gene, CDR1 is LGHNA and CDR2 is YSLEER. CDR3 size: 13 residues. CDR3 sequence (DNA): TGCGCCAGCAGCCAATCGGAAGGGACTAGCGAGTTCTTC. Amino acid sequence: CASSQSEGTSEFF.

The rearrangement links TRBV2 to TRBJ1-6, with 9 positions matching TRBD1. This CDR3 comprises 14 residues. Germline V gene data show CDR1 as SNHLY and CDR2 as FYNNEI. V lost 7 bases, J lost 10 bases, and 8 bases stayed unmatched. Written as DNA, the CDR3 is TGTGCCAGCACCTTGGACAGGGGAGGATCACCCCTCCACTTT. Its protein product is CASTLDRGGSPLHF.

This clonotype was recorded only once. The chain carries TRBV6-2 or TRBV6-3 and TRBJ1-5, with 7 bases aligning to TRBD1. CDR1 and CDR2 from the germline V gene are MNHEY and SVGEGT. CDR3 length: 16 residues. Trimming took 6 bases from V and 2 from J; bases not matched to a gene: 10. For the CDR3, the DNA is TGTGCCAGCAGGCCTGACAGGGCTAAAGGCAATCAGCCCCAGCATTTT. Translated, it gives CASRPDRAKGNQPQHF.

This clonotype was recorded many times. The chain combines TRBV12-3 or TRBV12-4 with TRBJ2-1; D is perhaps TRBD1 (6 bases). CDR3 length: 13 amino acids. Trimming cost V 4 bases and J 9 bases, with 13 bases left between them. The CDR3: CASSSRQVSEQFF. CDR3 DNA: TGTGCCAGCAGTTCACGACAGGTCAGTGAGCAGTTCTTC.

A remark on this clonotype: This may come from a read error, since a much larger clone is one base off. The gene calls are TRBV12-3 or TRBV12-4 and TRBJ2-1; 8 bases align to TRBD2. The CDR3 consists of 14 residues. The trim removed 5 bases at V and 6 bases at J, leaving 6 bases unmatched. The CDR3 region has the DNA TGTGCCAGCAGTAGTAGCGGGGCATGCAATGAGCAGTTCTTC. Residues: CASSSSGACNEQFF.

This clonotype has a count of ten or more. This chain uses TRBV15 with TRBJ2-7; a weak D match, TRBD2 (6 bases). Per the germline V gene, CDR1 is LNHNV and CDR2 is YYDKDF (reference sequence). Trimming removed 5 bases from V and 2 bases from J, with 10 bases in between. This CDR3 contains 13 residues. This CDR3 reads CATSPGGTYEQYF. CDR3 DNA: TGTGCCACCAGCCCCGGGGGAACCTACGAGCAGTACTTC.

This clonotype has at least ten counts. The V gene is TRBV2, the J gene TRBJ1-1; possible D gene TRBD1, 5 bases. The CDR3 is 15 amino acids. Germline V gene sequence: CDR1 SNHLY, CDR2 FYNNEI. With 2 bases removed from V and 0 bases from J, the gap between germline ends came to 10 bases. CDR3 sequence: CASSEFQGMNTEAFF. The CDR3 DNA reads TGTGCCAGCAGTGAATTCCAGGGCATGAACACTGAAGCTTTCTTT.

This clonotype was seen ten or more times. The J gene is TRBJ2-7, the V gene TRBV2, with D perhaps matching TRBD1 (7 bases). The ends were cut back, 3 bases at V and 0 bases at J, with 12 bases in the middle. This CDR3 has 15 residues. Germline V lookup: CDR1 SNHLY, CDR2 FYNNEI. The CDR3 DNA reads as TGTGCCAGCAGTGATACCAGGGGGGTCTCCTACGAGCAGTACTTC. Translated: CASSDTRGVSYEQYF.

In its sample, this clonotype was seen a few times. CDR3 loop: CASSLNGRRGQLRETQYF. CDR3 nucleotides: TGTGCCAGCAGCCTGAACGGGCGGAGGGGCCAGTTGCGAGAGACCCAGTACTTC. The chain recombines TRBV7-2 with TRBJ2-5; D is possibly TRBD2 (6 bases). Germline CDR1 and CDR2: SGHTA and FQGNSA. V was clipped by 5 bases and J by 4 bases, with 26 bases between them. The CDR3 covers 18 residues.

This clonotype was found a few times. The chain recombines TRBV10-3 with TRBJ2-5; TRBD1 matches 7 bases. The germline CDR1 and CDR2 sequences are ENHRY and SYGVKD. V gave up 4 bases and J gave up 3 bases; unmatched junction bases: 5. The CDR3 extends over 14 amino acids. The CDR3 nucleotides read TGTGCCATCAGTGTCGGGACAGTTAAAGAGACCCAGTACTTC. As protein: CAISVGTVKETQYF.

There are a few counts of this clonotype. The V call is TRBV12-3 or TRBV12-4, the J call TRBJ1-1; D is unresolved. V lost 3 bases, J lost 0 bases, and 8 bases lay in between. This CDR3 is built from 14 residues. CDR3 sequence: CASSLGALNTEAFF. CDR3 bases: TGTGCCAGCAGTTTGGGAGCCTTGAACACTGAAGCTTTCTTT.

Worth noting for this clonotype: This may be a read error, as it is one base from a much larger clone. V and J are TRBV29-1 and TRBJ2-1, with D maybe TRBD2 (7 bases). The DNA end is a closer match to TRBJ2-7, so the J assignment may be wrong. This CDR3 region has 12 residues. Per the germline V gene, CDR1 is SQVTM and CDR2 is ANQGSEA. The CDR3 coding sequence is TGCAGCGTTCGCGGGGGCTACAATGAGCAGTACTTC. This sequence encodes CSVRGGYNEQYF.

This clonotype was seen repeatedly, ten times or more. The rearrangement joins TRBV20-1 to TRBJ1-1, with D perhaps TRBD1 (5 bases). The V end lost 0 bases, the J end lost 3 bases, and 8 bases lay between the germline ends. The germline V gene encodes CDR1 DFQATT and CDR2 SNEGSKA (reference sequence). This CDR3 comprises 13 residues. In DNA form, the CDR3 reads TGCAGTGCTAGAGATCAAGGGGACACTGAAGCTTTCTTT. It specifies CSARDQGDTEAFF.

The rearrangement joins TRBV7-2 to TRBJ2-5; the D call may be TRBD1 or TRBD2 (5 bases each). Between the trimmed V and J ends, which lost 5 bases and 2 bases, there was a span of 12 bases. Per germline, CDR1 SGHTA and CDR2 FQGNSA. CDR3 length: 14 residues. CDR3: CASSQSWGQETQYF. CDR3 bases: TGTGCCAGCAGCCAGAGCTGGGGGCAAGAGACCCAGTACTTC.

The gene calls are TRBV18 and TRBJ2-6; D assignment may be TRBD1 or TRBD2 (5 bases each). This CDR3 is 16 amino acids long. Looked up from germline, CDR1 is KGHSH and CDR2 is LQKENI. The ends were cut back, 8 bases at V and 0 bases at J, with 14 bases in the middle. The CDR3 here is CASAVGRNSGANVLTF. In DNA, the CDR3 is TGTGCCAGCGCGGTGGGACGGAACTCTGGGGCCAACGTCCTGACTTTC.

With regard to this clonotype: This may stem from a read error, because a much larger clone lies one nucleotide away. The chain has TRBV18 and TRBJ2-5; no clear D. The better agreement between TRBJ2-7 and the DNA end casts doubt on the J call. Germline V gene data show CDR1 as KGHSH and CDR2 as LQKENI. The CDR3 extends over 13 amino acids. The CDR3 DNA reads as TGTGCCAACTCACCATACATAACCTACGAGCAGTACTTC. Protein product: CANSPYITYEQYF.

This clonotype was counted only a few times. J is TRBJ1-4 and V is TRBV7-2, with D unresolved. The V and J ends lost 1 base and 8 bases respectively, with 8 bases between them. Germline CDR1 SGHTA, CDR2 FQGNSA. The CDR3 sequence is 13 residues long. This CDR3 is CASSLGNREKLFF. The CDR3 DNA reads as TGTGCCAGCAGCTTAGGCAATAGGGAAAAACTGTTTTTT.